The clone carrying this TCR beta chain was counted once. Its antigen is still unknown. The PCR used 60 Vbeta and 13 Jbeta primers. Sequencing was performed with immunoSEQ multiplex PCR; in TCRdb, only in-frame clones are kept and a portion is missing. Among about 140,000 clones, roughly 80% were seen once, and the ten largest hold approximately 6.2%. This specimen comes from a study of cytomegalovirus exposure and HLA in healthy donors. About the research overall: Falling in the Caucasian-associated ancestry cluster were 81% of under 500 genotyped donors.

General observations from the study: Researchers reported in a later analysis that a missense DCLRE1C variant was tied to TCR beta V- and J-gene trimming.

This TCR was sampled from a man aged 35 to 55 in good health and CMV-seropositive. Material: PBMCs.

The CDR3 nucleotides read TGTGCCAGCGGCGGCTCCTACGAGCAGTACTTC. Amino acid sequence: CASGGSYEQYF. The rearrangement links TRBV18 to TRBJ2-7, with D unresolved. This CDR3 is built from 11 residues. Germline V gene sequence: CDR1 KGHSH, CDR2 LQKENI. V lost 8 bases and J lost 0, with 5 bases in between.